This T cell receptor beta chain was profiled in a study of T cell changes during pregnancy in multiple sclerosis (dated by TCRdb to the late 2010s). With regard to the full study: Changes in the T cell repertoire over the course of pregnancy were examined in this study in women with multiple sclerosis.

Only a few counts were recorded for this clone. Its antigen remains unidentified. Base qualities were left out, and no much larger clone turns up one base away. Libraries were prepared through the immunoSEQ multiplex PCR assay. As stored in TCRdb, this immuneACCESS dataset retains in-frame rearrangements with V and J assigned. A fraction of the clones does not appear; measured against another copy, unresolved V genes explain less than half of the discrepancy, and the remainder lacks a known reason. The sample has approximately 39,000 clones on record, around 89% of them singletons. The top ten clonotypes cover about 0.57% of the sample. CDR1 and CDR2, per the germline V gene, are SNHLY and FYNNEI. The V and J ends are trimmed by 1 base and 5 bases, leaving 6 bases between them. The CDR3, from cysteine to phenylalanine, totals 13 residues. The sequence is cut down to CDR3 DNA, 39 bases in frame from base 1.

This TCR came from a female donor with multiple sclerosis, enrolled in a pregnancy study. The starting material was CD4+ T cells from peripheral blood mononuclear cells, obtained in the second trimester of pregnancy. The chain links TRBV2 with TRBJ1-5; the D gene is perhaps TRBD1, from 5 matching bases. The DNA is as follows: TGTGCCAGCAGTGAAGTAGGGGATCAGCCCCAGCATTTT. It codes for CASSEVGDQPQHF.